This T cell receptor beta chain was retrieved from a study of radiotherapy plus CTLA-4 blockade in lung cancer. Study details: Across the patients, objective responses occurred in about 18%, and disease control in 31%. Findings of the study overall: Subsequent to radiotherapy plus ipilimumab, tumor-derived TCR clones underwent expansion in blood. Increased serum interferon-beta after radiation also reportedly predicted response strongly.

Clones were read by immunoSEQ multiplex PCR, and TCRdb kept only the in-frame ones, dropping some. The sample holds 90,000 to 150,000 clones, 75% to 80% seen once. J was trimmed by 7 bases and V by 5 bases; bases with no gene match: 8. The CDR3 runs to 15 residues. Germline V gives CDR1 WNHNN, CDR2 SYGVQD (reference sequence). Regarding this clone: Antigen specificity is unknown.

People whose metastatic non-small-cell lung cancer was chemo-refractory got focal radiation along with CTLA-4 blockade by ipilimumab. The sequencing used peripheral blood, collected from a patient treated with radiotherapy plus ipilimumab. The V and J genes are TRBV10-1 and TRBJ2-7; 13 bases line up with TRBD2. The clonotype originates from a human donor with non-small cell lung cancer who had a partial response to radiotherapy plus ipilimumab. In nucleotides, the CDR3 is TGCGCCAGCAGTCGCCGGACTAGCGGGAGCGGTGAGCAGTACTTC. This gives the protein CASSRRTSGSGEQYF.